The clone carrying this T cell receptor beta chain has only one observation. The protocol was immunoSEQ multiplex PCR, while the TCRdb copy is restricted to in-frame clones and leaves out a portion. The sample records hundreds of thousands of clones, over 85% being singletons. The sample is drawn from a study of blood T cell repertoires in COVID-19. V gave up 5 bases and J gave up 7 bases, with 18 bases separating them. Germline V gene data show CDR1 as SGHNT and CDR2 as YYREEE (reference sequence). The CDR3 contains 14 residues. The origin of this receptor is a woman aged 25-40 years with COVID-19, enrolled during active disease. Source material: peripheral blood. This chain connects TRBV5-4 to TRBJ2-5, with D possibly TRBD1 on 5 matching bases. CDR3 sequence: CASSRGAYSATQYF. CDR3 nucleotide sequence: TGTGCCAGCAGTCGTGGGGCCTATAGTGCGACCCAGTACTTC.